Below, 19 T cell receptor beta chains from the same sample are listed, as sequenced in a study of cytotoxic CD8 clonotypes in ibrutinib-treated CLL. Measured with immunoSEQ multiplex PCR; TCRdb has only the in-frame clones, and not every one. The sample carries 120,000 to 150,000 clones, 70% to 85% recorded once. The starting material was PBMCs, obtained after 12 months of ibrutinib treatment. These receptors came from a human donor with chronic lymphocytic leukemia.

The chain joins TRBV11-3 to TRBJ1-3; D remains ambiguous. The germline V gene encodes CDR1 SGHNT and CDR2 YENEEA. This CDR3 is 14 amino acids long. V lost 1 base, J lost 0 bases, and 4 bases lay in between. CDR3 amino acids: CASSLGYSGNTIYF. DNA of the CDR3: TGTGCCAGCAGCTTAGGATACTCTGGAAACACCATATATTTT.

The chain employs TRBV6-5 and TRBJ1-2, with 9 nucleotides matching TRBD1. CDR3 length equals 14 residues. Germline V gene sequence: CDR1 MNHEY, CDR2 SVGAGI. Trimming took 6 bases from V and 4 from J; bases not matched to a gene: 6. CDR3 nucleotides: TGTGCCAGCAGCCGGGACAGGGCCAGCTATGGCTACACCTTC. It translates to CASSRDRASYGYTF.

This clone was observed at least ten times. The chain uses TRBV7-9 and TRBJ2-1; D gene unclear. V was clipped by 8 bases and J by 8 bases, with 10 bases between them. Germline-derived CDR1 and CDR2 are SEHNR and FQNEAQ (reference sequence). The CDR3 runs to 11 residues. The CDR3 region is CASGNLHEQFF. The CDR3, as DNA: TGTGCCAGCGGCAATCTACATGAGCAGTTCTTC.

V usage is TRBV6-6 and J usage is TRBJ2-3; 9 nucleotides agree with TRBD1. The CDR3 has 13 residues. The V segment lost 5 bases and the J segment 4 bases; nucleotides outside the gene matches: 1. Germline values: CDR1 MNHNY, CDR2 SVGAGI (reference sequence). The DNA of the CDR3 is TGTGCCAGCAGTCGACAGGGGGCAGATACGCAGTATTTT. Translated: CASSRQGADTQYF.

The chain couples TRBV4-2 to TRBJ1-2; the D gene is possibly TRBD1 (6 bases). The V gene lost 8 bases and the J gene lost 3 bases, with 19 bases spanning the gap. CDR3 length: 15 amino acids. From germline, CDR1 is LGHNA and CDR2 YNFKEQ. Here the CDR3 DNA reads TGTGCCAGCCGATCGTTAGGGGGTAGAGACTATGGCTACACCTTC. It encodes CASRSLGGRDYGYTF.

This clone has only a few counts. The gene calls are TRBV7-9 and TRBJ2-6, with D possibly TRBD1 on 5 matching bases. The CDR3 totals 13 residues. Trimming shortened V by 6 bases and J by 4 bases, and 7 bases separated the two germline ends. Germline assignment: CDR1 SEHNR and CDR2 FQNEAQ (reference sequence). The CDR3 here is CASRGPGANVLTF. The CDR3 nucleotides are TGTGCCAGCAGGGGGCCCGGGGCCAACGTCCTGACTTTC. Drawing the rest from reference TRBV7-9 and TRBJ2-6, the complete variable domain is DTGVSQNPRHKITKRGQNVTFRCDPISEHNRLYWYRQTLGQGPEFLTYFQNEAQLEKSRLLSDRFSAERPKGSFSTLEIQRTEQGDSAMYLCASRGPGANVLTFGAGSRLTVL.

This sequence joins TRBV5-1 and TRBJ1-1, with D perhaps TRBD1 (6 bases). Germline V gene lookup returns CDR1 SGHRS and CDR2 YFSETQ. V was clipped by 0 bases and J by 0 bases, with 12 bases between them. The CDR3 loop spans 16 amino acids. For the CDR3, the DNA is TGCGCCAGCAGCTTGGGCGGACAGAGCATGAACACTGAAGCTTTCTTT. It translates to CASSLGGQSMNTEAFF.

V and J are TRBV29-1 and TRBJ2-4; the match to TRBD1 covers 9 bases. From germline, CDR1 is SQVTM and CDR2 ANQGSEA. The V gene end was trimmed by 6 bases and the J gene end by 2 bases; junction bases not matched to a gene: 8. The CDR3 runs to 15 residues. CDR3 sequence reads: CSVGTGGSSKNIQYF. The CDR3 DNA reads as TGCAGCGTGGGAACAGGGGGCTCGTCCAAAAACATTCAGTACTTC.

In regard to this clone: It may be a read error: a sequence one base away is much more abundant. The sample contains more than one DNA sequence encoding this CDR3. This chain uses TRBV5-4 with TRBJ2-1; D gene uncertain. Trimming shortened V by 5 bases and J by 7 bases, and 19 bases separated the two germline ends. This CDR3 is 15 amino acids long. Germline loops: CDR1 SGHNT, CDR2 YYREEE (reference sequence). CDR3 in amino acids: CASSRGVEVLNEQFF. In DNA form, the CDR3 reads TGTGCCAGCAGTCGTGGGGTCGAGGTGTTGAATGAGCAGTTCTTC. Based on the CDR3 plus reference TRBV5-4 and TRBJ2-1, the full variable domain is ETGVTQSPTHLIKTRGQQVTLRCSSQSGHNTVSWYQQALGQGPQFIFQYYREEENGRGNFPPRFSGLQFPNYSSELNVNALELDDSALYLCASSRGVEVLNEQFFGPGTRLTVL.

The chain couples TRBV5-4 to TRBJ2-3; 7 bases align to TRBD2. CDR1 is SGHNT, CDR2 YYREEE, per germline (reference sequence). The CDR3 totals 14 residues. J was trimmed by 0 bases and V by 5 bases; bases with no gene match: 3. CDR3 coding DNA: TGTGCCAGCAGTCAGCGGGGTAGCACAGATACGCAGTATTTT. Protein sequence: CASSQRGSTDTQYF.

The chain carries TRBV6-1 and TRBJ2-2, with 11 bases matching TRBD2. The CDR3 has 16 amino acids. Germline trimming cut 6 bases from V and 5 bases from J; bases unmatched to any gene: 8. In germline, CDR1 is MNHNS, CDR2 SASEGT. The CDR3 loop is CASRETSGRRTGELFF. The CDR3 coding sequence is TGTGCCAGCAGGGAAACTAGCGGGAGACGGACCGGGGAGCTGTTTTTT.

The rearrangement uses TRBV5-1 and TRBJ2-7; 7 positions match TRBD2. Germline-derived CDR1 and CDR2 are SGHRS and YFSETQ. The CDR3 has 14 residues. The V segment lost 4 bases and the J segment 0 bases; nucleotides outside the gene matches: 4. In DNA form, the CDR3 reads TGCGCCAGCAGCCCCGGGGGGTTCTCCTACGAGCAGTACTTC. Its protein is CASSPGGFSYEQYF.

The chain employs TRBV28 and TRBJ2-7, with a tentative D call TRBD1 (5 bases). The CDR3 length is 13 residues. CDR1 and CDR2 (germline): MDHEN, SYDVKM. With 7 bases removed from V and 0 bases from J, the gap between germline ends came to 10 bases. The CDR3 bases are TGTGCCAGCACCAGGGCGCGCTCCTACGAGCAGTACTTC. It codes for CASTRARSYEQYF.

This clone was detected only a few times. The chain couples TRBV19 to TRBJ2-5, with D possibly matching TRBD2 (6 bases). CDR1 LNHDA and CDR2 SQIVND come from the germline V gene (reference sequence). The CDR3 length is 15 residues. Trimming left V 3 bases short and J 5 bases short, with 16 bases between. DNA for the CDR3: TGTGCCAGTAGTATTGGTTTCGGGGGATGGGAGACCCAGTACTTC. Its protein product is CASSIGFGGWETQYF.

The chain recombines TRBV29-1 with TRBJ2-1; tentative D call: TRBD2 (6 bases). The CDR3 is 15 residues long. Trimming cost V 0 bases and J 6 bases, with 15 bases left between them. The V gene's germline CDR1 is SQVTM and CDR2 ANQGSEA. CDR3 loop: CSVEDLVSGVNEQFF. CDR3 bases: TGCAGCGTTGAAGATCTTGTGTCGGGAGTCAATGAGCAGTTCTTC.

CDR3 coding DNA: TGTGCCAGCAGTTACTCCCCAGGCTCTGGAAACACCATATATTTT. It translates to CASSYSPGSGNTIYF. The chain uses TRBV6-5 and TRBJ1-3; D uncertain. V lost 0 bases and J lost 0, with 6 bases in between. The CDR3 has 15 amino acids. CDR1 MNHEY and CDR2 SVGAGI come from the germline V gene.

The chain recombines TRBV7-9 with TRBJ1-1; D is possibly TRBD1 (6 bases). The V gene lost 4 bases and the J gene lost 2 bases, with 20 bases spanning the gap. The germline gives CDR1 SEHNR, CDR2 FQNEAQ (reference sequence). CDR3 length: 17 residues. CDR3 DNA: TGTGCCAGCAGCTCACCCAGTAGACAGGTCCTTAACACTGAAGCTTTCTTT. This encodes CASSSPSRQVLNTEAFF.

This clone has only a few counts. CDR3 loop: CASSIAPGPGYEQYF. In DNA form, the CDR3 reads TGTGCCAGTAGTATAGCCCCGGGACCTGGCTACGAGCAGTACTTC. The rearrangement joins TRBV19 to TRBJ2-7; D is possibly TRBD1 or TRBD2 (5 bases each). V lost 1 base to trimming and J lost 3 bases, with 13 bases between them. CDR3 length: 15 residues. The germline V gene encodes CDR1 LNHDA and CDR2 SQIVND (reference sequence). Complete variable domain (other parts from reference TRBV19 and TRBJ2-7): DGGITQSPKYLFRKEGQNVTLSCEQNLNHDAMYWYRQDPGQGLRLIYYSQIVNDFQKGDIAEGYSVSREKKESFPLTVTSAQKNPTAFYLCASSIAPGPGYEQYFGPGTRLTVT.

The V gene is TRBV5-1, the J gene TRBJ1-2; tentatively, D is TRBD1 (5 bases). The CDR3 length is 13 residues. Germline assignment: CDR1 SGHRS and CDR2 YFSETQ. The ends were cut back, 3 bases at V and 5 bases at J, with 11 bases in the middle. CDR3 DNA: TGCGCCAGCAGCTCCGGGACGGTATATGGCTACACCTTC. Protein product: CASSSGTVYGYTF.